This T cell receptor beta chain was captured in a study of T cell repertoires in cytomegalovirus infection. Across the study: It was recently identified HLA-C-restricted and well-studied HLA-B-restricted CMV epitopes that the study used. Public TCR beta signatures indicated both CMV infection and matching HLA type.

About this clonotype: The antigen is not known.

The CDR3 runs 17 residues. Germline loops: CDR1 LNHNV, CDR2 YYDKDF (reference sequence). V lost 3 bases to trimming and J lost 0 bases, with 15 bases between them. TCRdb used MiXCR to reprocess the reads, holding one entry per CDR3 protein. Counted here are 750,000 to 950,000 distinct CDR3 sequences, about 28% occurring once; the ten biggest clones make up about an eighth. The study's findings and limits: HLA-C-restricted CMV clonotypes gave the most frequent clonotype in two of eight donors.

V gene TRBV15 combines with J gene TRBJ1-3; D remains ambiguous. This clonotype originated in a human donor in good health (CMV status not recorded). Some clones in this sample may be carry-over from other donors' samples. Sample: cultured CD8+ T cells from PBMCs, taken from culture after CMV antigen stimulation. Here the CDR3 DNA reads TGTGCCACCAGCAGCTTGCCAACTCGCTTCTCTGGAAACACCATATATTTT. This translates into CATSSLPTRFSGNTIYF.